This paragraph reports one TCR beta chain. TCRdb ran MiXCR on the 5' RACE reads and lists one entry per CDR3 protein. This sample has about 530,000 distinct CDR3 sequences; about a fifth occur once, and the top ten carry approximately 0.49%. The sample originates from a study of identical twins. CDR1 is SGHRS, CDR2 YFSETQ, per germline. The CDR3 is 14 residues long. V was clipped by 1 base and J by 0 bases, with 8 bases between them. The same specimen was also included in a second study, on yellow fever vaccine responses in identical twins.

The source is a woman younger than 35 in good health. Sequencing was performed on CD4+ T cells sorted from blood. The gene calls are TRBV5-1 and TRBJ2-7, with D uncertain. CDR3 sequence reads: CASSLSTLSYEQYF. CDR3 nucleotides: TGCGCCAGCAGCTTGTCGACGCTCTCCTACGAGCAGTACTTC.